This TCR beta chain is drawn from a study of OX40 agonist ivuxolimab in advanced cancers. Looking at the study overall: Ivuxolimab, which targeted the costimulatory receptor OX40 (CD134), was an agonistic, fully human IgG2 monoclonal antibody. Intravenous ivuxolimab was administered to patients every 2 weeks at six dose levels: 0.01, 0.1, 0.3, 1.5, 3 and 10 mg/kg. Among the 52 dose-escalation patients, some 20 had hepatocellular carcinoma, 15 or so melanoma, 9 renal cell carcinoma and 9 head and neck cancer. A male proportion of almost 85% and a mean age of approximately 61 years, ranging from 23 to 79, were recorded for the dose-escalation cohort. Prior anti-PD-1, anti-PD-L1 or anti-CTLA-4 therapy was permitted, and approximately 42% of dose-escalation patients had received checkpoint inhibitors. Three dose-escalation patients achieved partial responses, one with hepatocellular carcinoma and two with cutaneous melanoma. Peripheral TCRbeta sequencing was intended to test whether TCR sequence diversity was altered and clonal T-cell expansion was caused by ivuxolimab. The monotherapy dose-escalation portion (N of about 52 patients) of the phase I ivuxolimab trial is reported in the paper.

The trial excluded patients who had a history of autoimmune disease or were on systemic immunosuppression. In every dose cohort, peripheral blood was drawn for TCR sequencing at baseline, cycle 4 day 1, and cycle 7 day 1. The samples were taken from a phase I, first-in-human, multicenter, open-label dose-escalation trial of ivuxolimab. Adults with locally advanced or metastatic melanoma, renal cell carcinoma, hepatocellular carcinoma or head and neck squamous cell carcinoma were enrolled in the trial. Before TCR sequencing, CD4+ and CD8+ T cells were separately sorted from peripheral blood. To note about this clone: Its antigen is still unknown. No base qualities exist here, and no much larger clone lies one base off it.

The CDR3 runs 13 amino acids, cysteine and phenylalanine included. Only the CDR3 portion is preserved as DNA: 39 bases, with reading frame beginning at the first base. The trim is 3 bases for V and 7 bases for J, with a gap of 10 bases between the germline ends. The germline V gene supplies CDR1 SGHDN and CDR2 FVKESK. On the study overall, not on this receptor specifically: At doses from 0.1 to 3.0 mg/kg, clonal expansion was seen in both CD4+ and CD8+ blood T cells between baseline and week 6. After ivuxolimab, expanded clones were on average more numerous among CD8+ T cells than among CD4+ T cells. In partial responders in the 0.1-3.0 mg/kg groups, normalized peripheral clonal expansion was found to be among the lowest, especially among CD8+ T cells. Low levels of normalized T-cell clonal expansion were also seen in some patients who did not respond. The antigen specificity of the clonally expanded peripheral T cells was not determined.

For sequencing of the TCRbeta CDR3 region, genomic DNA was extracted from the sorted cells. TCRbeta CDR3 regions were sequenced using the immunoSEQ Assay. TCRdb limited this immuneACCESS table to in-frame rearrangements with V and J called. A share of clones is missing; checked studies link under half to unresolved V genes, and the rest is unexplained. The sample profile shows about 46,000 clones; 82% of them were found once. The leading ten clones occupy about 1.7% of the sample. The chain is assembled from TRBV14 and TRBJ2-1; the D gene is perhaps TRBD2, from 5 matching bases. This receptor was taken from an adult with an advanced solid tumor such as melanoma, head and neck, liver or kidney cancer. The source material was CD4+ or CD8+ T cells sorted from blood, sampled in a trial of the OX40 agonist ivuxolimab. The sequence in DNA is TGTGCCAGCAGCCAGGTTAGAGGGAATGAGCAGTTCTTC. Translated, it gives CASSQVRGNEQFF.